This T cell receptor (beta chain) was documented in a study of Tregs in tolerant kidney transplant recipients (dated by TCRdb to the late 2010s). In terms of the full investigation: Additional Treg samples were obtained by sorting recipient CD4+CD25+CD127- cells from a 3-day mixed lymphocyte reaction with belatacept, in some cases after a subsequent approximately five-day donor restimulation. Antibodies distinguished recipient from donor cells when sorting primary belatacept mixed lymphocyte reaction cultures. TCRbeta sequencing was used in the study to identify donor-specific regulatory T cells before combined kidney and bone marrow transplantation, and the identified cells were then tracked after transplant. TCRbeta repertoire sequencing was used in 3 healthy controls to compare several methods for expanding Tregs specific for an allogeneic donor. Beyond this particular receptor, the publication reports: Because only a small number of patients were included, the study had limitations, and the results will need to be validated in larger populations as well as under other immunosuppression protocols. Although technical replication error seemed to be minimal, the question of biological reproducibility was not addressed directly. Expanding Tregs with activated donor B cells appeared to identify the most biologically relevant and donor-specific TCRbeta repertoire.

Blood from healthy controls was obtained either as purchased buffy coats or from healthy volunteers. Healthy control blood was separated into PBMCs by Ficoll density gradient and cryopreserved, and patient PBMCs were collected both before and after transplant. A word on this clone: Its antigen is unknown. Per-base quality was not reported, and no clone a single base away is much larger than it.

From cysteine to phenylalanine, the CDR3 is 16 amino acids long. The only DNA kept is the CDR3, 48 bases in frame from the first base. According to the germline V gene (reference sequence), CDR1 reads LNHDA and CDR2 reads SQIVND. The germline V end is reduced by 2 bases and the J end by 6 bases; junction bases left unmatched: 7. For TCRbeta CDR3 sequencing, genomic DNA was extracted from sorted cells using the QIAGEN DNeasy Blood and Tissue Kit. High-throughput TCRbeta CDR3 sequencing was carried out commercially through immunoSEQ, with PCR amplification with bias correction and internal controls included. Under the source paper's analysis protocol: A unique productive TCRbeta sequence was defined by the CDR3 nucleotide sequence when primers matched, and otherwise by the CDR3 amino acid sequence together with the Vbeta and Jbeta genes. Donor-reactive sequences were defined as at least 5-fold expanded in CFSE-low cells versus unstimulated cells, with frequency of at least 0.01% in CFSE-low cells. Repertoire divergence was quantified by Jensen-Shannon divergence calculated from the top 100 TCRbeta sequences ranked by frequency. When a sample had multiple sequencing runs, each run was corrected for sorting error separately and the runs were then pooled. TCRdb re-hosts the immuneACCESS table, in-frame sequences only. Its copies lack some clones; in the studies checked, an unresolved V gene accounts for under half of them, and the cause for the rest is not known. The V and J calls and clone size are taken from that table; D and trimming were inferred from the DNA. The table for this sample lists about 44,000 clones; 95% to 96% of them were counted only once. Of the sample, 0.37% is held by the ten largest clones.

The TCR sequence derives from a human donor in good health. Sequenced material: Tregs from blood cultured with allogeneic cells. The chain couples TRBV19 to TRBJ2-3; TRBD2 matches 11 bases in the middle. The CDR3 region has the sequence CASSILAGGVTDTQYF. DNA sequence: TGTGCCAGTAGTATACTAGCGGGAGGAGTAACGGATACGCAGTATTTT.